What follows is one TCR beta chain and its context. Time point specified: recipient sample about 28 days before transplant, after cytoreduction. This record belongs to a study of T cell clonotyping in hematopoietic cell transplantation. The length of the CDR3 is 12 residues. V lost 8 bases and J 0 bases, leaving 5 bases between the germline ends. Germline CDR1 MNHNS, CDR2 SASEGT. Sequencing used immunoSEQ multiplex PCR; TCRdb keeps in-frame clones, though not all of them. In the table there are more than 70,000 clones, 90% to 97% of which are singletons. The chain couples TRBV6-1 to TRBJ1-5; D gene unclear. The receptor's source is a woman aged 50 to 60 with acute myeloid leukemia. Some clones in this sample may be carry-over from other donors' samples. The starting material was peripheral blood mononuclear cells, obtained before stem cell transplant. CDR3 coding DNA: TGTGCCAGCTACAGTAGCAATCAGCCCCAGCATTTT. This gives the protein CASYSSNQPQHF.